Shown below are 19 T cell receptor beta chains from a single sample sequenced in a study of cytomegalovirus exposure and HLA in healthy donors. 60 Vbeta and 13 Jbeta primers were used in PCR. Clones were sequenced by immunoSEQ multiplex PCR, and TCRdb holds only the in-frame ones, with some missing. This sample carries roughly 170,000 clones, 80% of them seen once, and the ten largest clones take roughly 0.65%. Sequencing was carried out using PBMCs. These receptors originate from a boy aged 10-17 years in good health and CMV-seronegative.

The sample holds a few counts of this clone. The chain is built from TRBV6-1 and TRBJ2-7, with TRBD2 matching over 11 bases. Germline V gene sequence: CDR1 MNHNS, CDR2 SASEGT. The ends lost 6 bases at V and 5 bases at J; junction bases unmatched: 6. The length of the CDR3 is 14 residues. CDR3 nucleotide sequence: TGTGCCAGCAGCCTTTTAGCGGGAGGGGACGAGCAGTACTTC. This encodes CASSLLAGGDEQYF.

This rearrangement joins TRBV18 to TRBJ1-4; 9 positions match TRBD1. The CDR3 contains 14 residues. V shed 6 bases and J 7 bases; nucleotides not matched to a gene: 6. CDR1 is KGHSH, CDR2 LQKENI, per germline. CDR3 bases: TGTGCCAGCTCGCGGACAGGGGTTGGTGAAAAACTGTTTTTT. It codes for CASSRTGVGEKLFF.

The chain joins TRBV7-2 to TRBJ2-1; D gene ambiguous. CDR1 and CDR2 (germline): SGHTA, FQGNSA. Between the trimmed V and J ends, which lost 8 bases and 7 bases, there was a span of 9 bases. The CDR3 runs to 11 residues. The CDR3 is CASQNQNEQFF. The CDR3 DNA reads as TGTGCCAGCCAGAACCAGAATGAGCAGTTCTTC.

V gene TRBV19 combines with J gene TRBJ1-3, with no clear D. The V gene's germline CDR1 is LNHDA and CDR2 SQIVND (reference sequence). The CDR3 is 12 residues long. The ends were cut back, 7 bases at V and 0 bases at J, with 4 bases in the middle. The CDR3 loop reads CASTSSGNTIYF. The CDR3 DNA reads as TGTGCCAGTACGAGCTCTGGAAACACCATATATTTT.

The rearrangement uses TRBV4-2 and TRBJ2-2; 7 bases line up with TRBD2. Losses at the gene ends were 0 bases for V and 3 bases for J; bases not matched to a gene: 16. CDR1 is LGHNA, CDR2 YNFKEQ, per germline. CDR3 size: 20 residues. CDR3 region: CASSQDPAHAGVGHTGELFF. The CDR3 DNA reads TGTGCCAGCAGCCAAGATCCCGCCCATGCGGGAGTGGGTCACACCGGGGAGCTGTTTTTT.

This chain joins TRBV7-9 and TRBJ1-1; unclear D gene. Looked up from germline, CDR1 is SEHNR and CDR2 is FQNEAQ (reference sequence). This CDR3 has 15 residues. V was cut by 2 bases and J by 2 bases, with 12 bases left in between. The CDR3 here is CASSLQVWANTEAFF. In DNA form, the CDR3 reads TGTGCCAGCAGCTTACAAGTTTGGGCCAACACTGAAGCTTTCTTT.

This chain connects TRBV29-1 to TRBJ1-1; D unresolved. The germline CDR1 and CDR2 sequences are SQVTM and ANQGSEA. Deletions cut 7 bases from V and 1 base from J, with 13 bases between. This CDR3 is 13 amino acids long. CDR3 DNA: TGCAGCGAGACCGAGGGAACGAACACTGAAGCTTTCTTT. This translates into CSETEGTNTEAFF.

Here the CDR3 DNA reads TGTGCCAGCAGTGTAGGGGGCCGGCCGGGAAACACCATATATTTT. Protein product: CASSVGGRPGNTIYF. The rearrangement joins TRBV7-2 to TRBJ1-3, with 7 bases identical to TRBD1. The CDR3 has 15 residues. V lost 6 bases and J lost 4; bases outside the gene matches: 9. Germline values: CDR1 SGHTA, CDR2 FQGNSA.

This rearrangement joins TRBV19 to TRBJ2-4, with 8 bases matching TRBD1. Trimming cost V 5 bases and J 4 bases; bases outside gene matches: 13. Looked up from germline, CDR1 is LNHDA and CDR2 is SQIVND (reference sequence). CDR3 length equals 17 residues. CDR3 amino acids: CASSSLLLGQGKNIQYF. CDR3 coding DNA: TGTGCCAGTAGTTCCCTTCTCTTAGGACAGGGTAAAAACATTCAGTACTTC.

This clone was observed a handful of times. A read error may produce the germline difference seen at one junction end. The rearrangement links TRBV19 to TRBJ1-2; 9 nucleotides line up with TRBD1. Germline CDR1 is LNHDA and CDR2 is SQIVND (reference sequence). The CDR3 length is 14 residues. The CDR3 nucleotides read TGTGCCAGTAGTTTCCGGGACAGGGAGGGTAGCGGCGCCTTC. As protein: CASSFRDREGSGAF.

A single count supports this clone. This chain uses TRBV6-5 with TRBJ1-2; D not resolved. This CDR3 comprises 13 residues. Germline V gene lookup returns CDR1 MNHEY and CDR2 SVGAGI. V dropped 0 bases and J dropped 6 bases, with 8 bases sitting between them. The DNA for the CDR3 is TGTGCCAGCAGTTACTCTGAGAGGGATGGCTACACCTTC. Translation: CASSYSERDGYTF.

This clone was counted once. CDR3 bases: TGTGCCAGCAGCTTTACAGGACAGCCTTCCGGTGAGCAGTTCTTC. Its translation: CASSFTGQPSGEQFF. The chain recombines TRBV11-3 with TRBJ2-1, with D maybe TRBD1 (6 bases). V lost 3 bases and J lost 9, with 18 bases in between. CDR3 length: 15 residues. Germline lookup yields CDR1 SGHNT and CDR2 YENEEA.

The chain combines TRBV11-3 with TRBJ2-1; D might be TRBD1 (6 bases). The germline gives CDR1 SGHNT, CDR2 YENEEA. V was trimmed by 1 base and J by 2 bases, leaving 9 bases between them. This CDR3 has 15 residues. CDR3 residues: CASSLGAGAYNEQFF. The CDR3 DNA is TGTGCCAGCAGCTTAGGGGCAGGGGCCTACAATGAGCAGTTCTTC. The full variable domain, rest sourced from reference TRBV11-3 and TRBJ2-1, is EAGVVQSPRYKIIEKKQPVAFWCNPISGHNTLYWYLQNLGQGPELLIRYENEEAVDDSQLPKDRFSAERLKGVDSTLKIQPAELGDSAVYLCASSLGAGAYNEQFFGPGTRLTVL.

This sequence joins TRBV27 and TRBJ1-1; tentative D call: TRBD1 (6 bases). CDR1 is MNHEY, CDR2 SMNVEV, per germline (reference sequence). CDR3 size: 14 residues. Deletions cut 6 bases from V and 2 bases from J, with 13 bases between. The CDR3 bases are TGTGCCAGCAGATTGGACAGACTCAACACTGAAGCTTTCTTT. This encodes CASRLDRLNTEAFF.

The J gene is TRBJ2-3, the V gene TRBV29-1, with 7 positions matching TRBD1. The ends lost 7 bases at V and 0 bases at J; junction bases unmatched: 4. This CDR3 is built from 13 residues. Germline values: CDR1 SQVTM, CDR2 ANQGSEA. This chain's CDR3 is CSAPTGSTDTQYF. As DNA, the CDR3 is TGCAGCGCCCCGACAGGGAGCACAGATACGCAGTATTTT.

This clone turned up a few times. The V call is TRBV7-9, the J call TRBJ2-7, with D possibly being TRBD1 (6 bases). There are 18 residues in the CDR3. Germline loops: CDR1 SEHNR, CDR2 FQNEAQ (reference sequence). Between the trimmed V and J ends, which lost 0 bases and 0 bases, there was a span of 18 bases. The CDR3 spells CASSLALGLEQGSYEQYF. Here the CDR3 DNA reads TGTGCCAGCAGCTTAGCGCTCGGGCTTGAACAGGGCTCCTACGAGCAGTACTTC.

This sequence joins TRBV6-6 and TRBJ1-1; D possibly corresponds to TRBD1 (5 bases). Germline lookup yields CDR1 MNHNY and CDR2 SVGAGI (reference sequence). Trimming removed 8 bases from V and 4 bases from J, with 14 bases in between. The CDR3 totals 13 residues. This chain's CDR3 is CASWGKGGTEAFF. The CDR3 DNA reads TGTGCCAGCTGGGGCAAGGGAGGCACTGAAGCTTTCTTT.

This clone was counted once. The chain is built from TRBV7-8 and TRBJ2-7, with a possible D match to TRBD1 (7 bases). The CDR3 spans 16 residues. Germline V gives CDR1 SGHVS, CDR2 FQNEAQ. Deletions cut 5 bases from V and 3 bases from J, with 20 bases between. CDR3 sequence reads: CASSLRPGGSNYEQYF. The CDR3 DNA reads TGTGCCAGCAGCCTTAGACCAGGGGGGTCGAACTACGAGCAGTACTTC.

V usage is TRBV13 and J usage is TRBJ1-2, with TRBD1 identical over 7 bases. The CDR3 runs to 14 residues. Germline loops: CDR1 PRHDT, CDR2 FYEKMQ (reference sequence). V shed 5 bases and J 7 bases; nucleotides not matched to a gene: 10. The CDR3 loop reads CASSTTDRYFGYTF. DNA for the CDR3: TGTGCCAGCAGCACTACGGACAGGTATTTTGGCTACACCTTC.